The clone carrying this TCR beta chain was picked up many times. This record belongs to a study of T cell repertoires in cytomegalovirus infection. From the reads, TCRdb called clonotypes with MiXCR, one entry per CDR3 protein. The table shows roughly 230,000 distinct CDR3 sequences, with about a sixth occurring only once. V shed 4 bases and J 0 bases; nucleotides not matched to a gene: 4. Per germline, CDR1 SGHTA and CDR2 FQGNSA. The CDR3 sequence is 16 residues long. This chain connects TRBV7-2 to TRBJ1-5; the match to TRBD1 covers 9 bases. The material sequenced was CD8+ T cells from PBMCs. The receptor comes from a human donor in good health (CMV status not recorded). Some clones in this sample may be carry-over from other donors' samples. CDR3 coding DNA: TGTGCCAGCAGCTCGGACAGGGGCTATAGCAATCAGCCCCAGCATTTT. Translating it yields CASSSDRGYSNQPQHF.